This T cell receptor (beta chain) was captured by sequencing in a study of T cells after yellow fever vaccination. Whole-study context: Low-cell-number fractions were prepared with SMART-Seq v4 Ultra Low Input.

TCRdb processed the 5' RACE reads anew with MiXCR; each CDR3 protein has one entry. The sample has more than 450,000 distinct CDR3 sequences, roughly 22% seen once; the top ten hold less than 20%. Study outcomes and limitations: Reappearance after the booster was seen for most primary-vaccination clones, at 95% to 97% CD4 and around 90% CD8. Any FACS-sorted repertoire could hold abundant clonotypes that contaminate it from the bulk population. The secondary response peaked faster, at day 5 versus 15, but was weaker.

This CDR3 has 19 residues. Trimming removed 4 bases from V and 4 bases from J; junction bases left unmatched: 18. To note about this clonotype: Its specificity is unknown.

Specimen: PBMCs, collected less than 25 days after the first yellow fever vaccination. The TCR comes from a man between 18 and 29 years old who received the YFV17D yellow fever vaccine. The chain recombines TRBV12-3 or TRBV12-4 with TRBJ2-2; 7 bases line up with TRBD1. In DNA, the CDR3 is TGTGCCAGCAGTTCAATCTCGGGACAGCCCGTCGGAGTCACCGGGGAGCTGTTTTTT. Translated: CASSSISGQPVGVTGELFF.